Listed below are T cell receptor beta chains from one sample, sequenced in a study of OX40 agonist ivuxolimab in advanced cancers. Generated by immunoSEQ multiplex PCR, the TCRdb table keeps only in-frame clones and is missing some. The sample lists about 49,000 clones, under 90% seen once, with roughly 6.5% in the top ten. The specimen comprised CD4+ or CD8+ T cells sorted from blood, sampled in a trial of the OX40 agonist ivuxolimab. All receptors derive from an adult with an advanced solid tumor such as melanoma, head and neck, liver or kidney cancer. Each CDR3 is given with its conserved first and last residue. D genes are given only for firm matches. Not all rows give a size; the values are once, few, many and, for expanded clones, a class.

D gene: .; V gene: TRBV28; clone size: .; J gene: TRBJ1-1; CDR3 DNA: TGTGCCAGCAGTTTATTAGCAGGGTACACTGAAGCTTTCTTT; CDR3 protein: CASSLLAGYTEAFF
D gene: .; V gene: TRBV11-3; clone size: few; J gene: TRBJ2-1; CDR3 DNA: TGTGCCAGCAGCTTACGAGTGGACTCCTACAATGAGCAGTTCTTC; CDR3 protein: CASSLRVDSYNEQFF
D gene: .; V gene: TRBV4-1; clone size: .; J gene: TRBJ1-1; CDR3 DNA: TGCGCCAGCAGTCAAGGGGGGTTAGGCACTGAAGCTTTCTTT; CDR3 protein: CASSQGGLGTEAFF
D gene: .; V gene: TRBV6-5; clone size: .; J gene: TRBJ1-2; CDR3 DNA: TGTGCCAGCAGTTACTCGACGGGGACTAACTATGGCTACACCTTC; CDR3 protein: CASSYSTGTNYGYTF
D gene: .; V gene: TRBV19; clone size: .; J gene: TRBJ2-2; CDR3 DNA: TGTGCCAGTAGTATAGCGGGCACCGGGGAGCTGTTTTTT; CDR3 protein: CASSIAGTGELFF
D gene: .; V gene: TRBV4-1; clone size: .; J gene: TRBJ2-1; CDR3 DNA: TGCGCCAGCAGCCATAGCGGTGCCTACAATGAGCAGTTCTTC; CDR3 protein: CASSHSGAYNEQFF
D gene: .; V gene: TRBV4-3; clone size: .; J gene: TRBJ1-1; CDR3 DNA: TGCGCCAGCAGCCAAGATCTTGGGGGAAGGAACACTGAAGCTTTCTTT; CDR3 protein: CASSQDLGGRNTEAFF
D gene: .; V gene: TRBV29-1; clone size: .; J gene: TRBJ1-1; CDR3 DNA: TGCAGCGTTGACTGGGGAGACCACACTGAAGCTTTCTTT; CDR3 protein: CSVDWGDHTEAFF
D gene: .; V gene: TRBV6-5; clone size: .; J gene: TRBJ2-5; CDR3 DNA: TGTGCCAGCAGTTACCTCTCGGGCGAGTTGGAGACCCAGTACTTC; CDR3 protein: CASSYLSGELETQYF
D gene: .; V gene: TRBV7-2; clone size: .; J gene: TRBJ1-5; CDR3 DNA: TGTGCCAGCAGCTTCGCCGGGGCAGGGTCCCTGGGTCAGCCCCAGCATTTT; CDR3 protein: CASSFAGAGSLGQPQHF
D gene: .; V gene: TRBV7-2; clone size: .; J gene: TRBJ2-2; CDR3 DNA: TGTGCCAGCAGCTCTCCGGAGCCCACCGGGGAGCTGTTTTTT; CDR3 protein: CASSSPEPTGELFF
D gene: .; V gene: TRBV6-5; clone size: .; J gene: TRBJ1-2; CDR3 DNA: TGTGCCAGCAGTTGGGGGCTCAAGGATGGCTACACCTTC; CDR3 protein: CASSWGLKDGYTF
D gene: .; V gene: TRBV27; clone size: .; J gene: TRBJ1-1; CDR3 DNA: TGTGCCAGCAGTTTATCATGGGCGATGAACACTGAAGCTTTCTTT; CDR3 protein: CASSLSWAMNTEAFF
D gene: .; V gene: TRBV27; clone size: .; J gene: TRBJ2-7; CDR3 DNA: TGTGCCAGCAGCCTCGCATGGCAGGGCTACGAGCAGTACTTC; CDR3 protein: CASSLAWQGYEQYF
D gene: TRBD2; V gene: TRBV27; clone size: .; J gene: TRBJ2-3; CDR3 DNA: TGTGCCAGCAGTTTAATACTAGCGGGAGCAGATACGCAGTATTTT; CDR3 protein: CASSLILAGADTQYF
D gene: .; V gene: TRBV30; clone size: .; J gene: TRBJ1-1; CDR3 DNA: TGTGCCTGGAGTGTAGACGGAGACACTGAAGCTTTCTTT; CDR3 protein: CAWSVDGDTEAFF
D gene: .; V gene: TRBV21-1; clone size: .; J gene: TRBJ1-1; CDR3 DNA: TGTGCCAGCAGCAAAGGGAAACAGAACACTGAAGCTTTCTTT; CDR3 protein: CASSKGKQNTEAFF
D gene: TRBD1; V gene: TRBV9; clone size: few; J gene: TRBJ1-2; CDR3 DNA: TGTGCCAGCAGCGTAGGACAGGGTGGCTACACCTTC; CDR3 protein: CASSVGQGGYTF